The entry that follows covers one T cell receptor (beta chain) sequence. The antigen is unknown. Time point defined: newly diagnosed GD, antithyroid drugs for less than 3 months. There was RNA extracted from PBMCs, and the TCR library was made from it. The source of the sample is a study of regulatory T cells in long-lasting Graves disease. Whole-study results and caveats: New patients shared fewer public clonotypes (966) than persistent patients did (more than 2,500).

HTBI primers from iRepertoire and Arm-PCR of CDR3 regions yielded the TCR beta libraries. TCRdb passed the multiplex PCR reads through MiXCR, listing each CDR3 protein once. The repertoire holds about 560,000 distinct CDR3 sequences, roughly 15% seen once, with around 12% in the top ten. The CDR3 contains 15 residues. The V gene's germline CDR1 is DFQATT and CDR2 SNEGSKA (reference sequence). V shed 1 base, J shed 3 bases, and the junction held 5 bases outside the gene matches. These records were also assigned to another study, of T cells in Graves' hyperthyroidism and ophthalmopathy.

The receptor was derived from a man younger than 35 with Graves disease. The genes are TRBV20-1 and TRBJ2-7; TRBD2 agrees at 11 bases. Material: peripheral blood mononuclear cells (PBMCs), obtained at new diagnosis, from a patient treated with antithyroid drugs. The CDR3 bases are TGCAGTGCTAGAGTTAGCGGGGGGGGGGACTACGAGCAGTACTTC. Protein sequence: CSARVSGGGDYEQYF.